These T cell receptor beta chains were read from a single sample in a study of T cell responses to AZD1222 COVID-19 vaccine. Some clones are missing from TCRdb's copy, which holds only in-frame ones; the method was immunoSEQ multiplex PCR. Of under 70,000 clones listed, roughly 90% are singletons. Sample: peripheral blood, taken 28 days after the second AZD1222 dose. The receptors were sampled from an adult who received the AZD1222 COVID-19 vaccine. Both conserved end residues are part of each CDR3. D genes are given only for firm matches. The size field is filled for only some rows; it gives once, few, many or a size class.

V gene,D gene,J gene,clone size,CDR3 protein,CDR3 DNA
TRBV6-4,NA,TRBJ2-6,NA,CASSDLGAGANVLTF,TGTGCCAGCAGTGACTTGGGGGCTGGGGCCAACGTCCTGACTTTC
TRBV6-5,NA,TRBJ2-5,NA,CASTRDSQETQYF,TGTGCCAGCACCAGAGACAGCCAAGAGACCCAGTACTTC
TRBV5-1,TRBD2,TRBJ2-1,NA,CASSPFRPSGVYNEQFF,TGCGCCAGCAGCCCATTCCGACCTAGCGGCGTATACAATGAGCAGTTCTTC
TRBV12-5,NA,TRBJ1-4,NA,CASGLNRFSGEKLFF,TGTGCTAGTGGTTTGAATAGGTTTTCGGGTGAAAAACTGTTTTTT
TRBV5-4,NA,TRBJ2-7,NA,CASSLGGLLYEQYF,TGTGCCAGCAGCTTGGGGGGACTCCTCTACGAGCAGTACTTC
TRBV13,TRBD2,TRBJ2-1,NA,CASSPTSGRADEQFF,TGTGCCAGCAGCCCAACTAGCGGGAGGGCTGATGAGCAGTTCTTC
TRBV14,TRBD2,TRBJ2-3,NA,CASSPSGSYTDTQYF,TGTGCCAGCAGTCCTAGCGGGAGCTACACAGATACGCAGTATTTT
TRBV19,NA,TRBJ1-5,NA,CASSTQMNQPQHF,TGTGCCAGTAGTACCCAAATGAATCAGCCCCAGCATTTT
TRBV11-3,NA,TRBJ1-6,NA,CASSVYNSPLHF,TGTGCCAGCAGCGTCTATAATTCACCCCTCCACTTT
TRBV6-2/TRBV6-3,NA,TRBJ1-2,NA,CASSSGIGYTF,TGTGCCAGCAGTTCCGGTATCGGCTACACCTTC
TRBV7-7,TRBD1,TRBJ2-7,few,CASSPRTGSVEQYF,TGTGCTAGCAGCCCTCGGACAGGGAGTGTCGAGCAGTACTTC
TRBV19,TRBD1,TRBJ1-1,NA,CASSGHRGNTEAFF,TGTGCCAGTAGTGGGCACAGGGGGAACACTGAAGCTTTCTTT
TRBV11-1,NA,TRBJ2-7,NA,CASKDTSRQYF,TGTGCCAGCAAAGACACCTCAAGGCAGTACTTC
TRBV9,NA,TRBJ2-7,NA,CASSVGPTAGEQYF,TGTGCCAGCAGCGTAGGCCCGACCGCGGGGGAGCAGTACTTC
TRBV6-5,NA,TRBJ2-2,NA,CASSYAGELFF,TGTGCCAGCAGTTACGCCGGGGAGCTGTTTTTT
TRBV18,NA,TRBJ1-1,once,CASSQQGGSEAFF,TGTGCCAGCTCACAGCAGGGTGGATCTGAAGCTTTCTTT
TRBV7-8,TRBD2,TRBJ2-7,NA,CASSARLAGGPHEQYF,TGTGCCAGCAGCGCCCGACTAGCGGGAGGGCCACACGAGCAGTACTTC
TRBV7-6,NA,TRBJ1-1,NA,CASSLVSSPMNTEAFF,TGTGCCAGCAGCTTAGTGAGCTCCCCCATGAACACTGAAGCTTTCTTT
TRBV24-1,NA,TRBJ2-2,NA,CATRGTGELFF,TGTGCCACCAGGGGGACCGGGGAGCTGTTTTTT
TRBV2,NA,TRBJ2-7,NA,CASAADLTPNEQYF,TGTGCCAGCGCAGCGGACCTTACTCCGAACGAGCAGTACTTC
TRBV19,NA,TRBJ1-6,NA,CASKAIYNSPLHF,TGTGCCAGTAAGGCGATCTATAATTCACCCCTCCACTTT
TRBV23-1,TRBD1,TRBJ1-1,NA,CASDRGHNSAEAFF,TGCGCCAGCGACAGGGGGCATAATTCGGCTGAAGCTTTCTTT
TRBV27,NA,TRBJ2-7,NA,CATVSGTASYEQYF,TGTGCCACCGTCTCCGGGACGGCATCCTACGAGCAGTACTTC
TRBV6-4,NA,TRBJ2-7,NA,CASTRKRIDEQYF,TGTGCCAGCACCCGGAAGAGGATCGACGAGCAGTACTTC
TRBV7-8,TRBD2,TRBJ2-1,NA,CASSSLLPAGGSDEQFF,TGTGCCAGCAGTTCCTTACTGCCAGCGGGAGGAAGTGATGAGCAGTTCTTC
TRBV5-1,NA,TRBJ1-2,once,CASSPDGQRDGYTF,TGCGCCAGCAGCCCCGACGGACAGCGCGATGGCTACACCTTC
TRBV13,NA,TRBJ2-1,once,CASSLYKGQSYNEQFF,TGTGCCAGCAGCTTATACAAAGGACAGTCCTACAATGAGCAGTTCTTC
TRBV2,NA,TRBJ1-5,NA,CASSSRQDSNQPQHF,TGTGCCAGCAGTTCTCGACAGGATAGCAATCAGCCCCAGCATTTT
TRBV5-1,TRBD2,TRBJ2-3,NA,CASTTSGRTDTQYF,TGCGCCAGCACAACTAGCGGGAGAACAGATACGCAGTATTTT
TRBV9,NA,TRBJ2-1,NA,CASSVALGDSYNEQFF,TGTGCCAGCAGCGTAGCCTTGGGGGACTCCTACAATGAGCAGTTCTTC
TRBV6-5,TRBD1,TRBJ2-7,NA,CASSLGTGGVEQYF,TGTGCCAGCAGCCTAGGGACAGGGGGCGTCGAGCAGTACTTC
TRBV5-4,NA,TRBJ2-5,NA,CASSLGGDQETQYF,TGTGCCAGCAGCTTGGGTGGGGACCAAGAGACCCAGTACTTC